This T cell receptor (beta chain) was retrieved from a study of shared T cell receptors in the human thymus. Produced via immunoSEQ multiplex PCR; TCRdb's table is partial and in-frame only. The sample records hundreds of thousands of clones, around three quarters being singletons. Germline V lookup: CDR1 PRHDT, CDR2 FYEKMQ (reference sequence). Deletions cut 0 bases from V and 2 bases from J, with 11 bases between. The length of the CDR3 is 15 residues. These records were also assigned to another study, of human thymus T cells. That work contributes: Thymic material originated from resections removed in the course of corrective heart surgery.

The rearrangement uses TRBV13 and TRBJ2-7, with TRBD2 as a possible D gene (5 bases). Sequencing was carried out using thymocytes. The receptor was derived from a boy under two years old with a congenital heart defect. Here the CDR3 reads CASSLGRSGTYEQYF. The CDR3 region has the DNA TGTGCCAGCAGCTTAGGACGCAGCGGTACCTACGAGCAGTACTTC. Supplemented by reference TRBV13 and TRBJ2-7, the full variable domain reads AAGVIQSPRHLIKEKRETATLKCYPIPRHDTVYWYQQGPGQDPQFLISFYEKMQSDKGSIPDRFSAQQFSDYHSELNMSSLELGDSALYFCASSLGRSGTYEQYFGPGTRLTVT.